This paragraph covers one T cell receptor beta chain sequence. The antigen remains undetermined. The data were taken from a study of CD8 T cells in ankylosing spondylitis. Making use of molecular barcodes, quantitative 5'-RACE generated TCR beta libraries. Via MiXCR, TCRdb re-called the 5' RACE reads, giving one row per CDR3 protein. The data show roughly 370,000 distinct CDR3 sequences, approximately 20% seen once. The CDR3 has 18 residues. Study findings and constraints: Previously reported in reactive arthritis synovial fluid and blood were some of the motif variants. Significant enrichment of disease-linked clones was reported in matched ankylosing spondylitis synovial fluid. Seemingly characteristic of ankylosing spondylitis blood was a TCR beta motif consisting of roughly 8 highly homologous variants.

What was sequenced was blood, either unsorted or a sorted T cell fraction (not recorded which). This clonotype was sampled from a male donor with ankylosing spondylitis. This rearrangement joins TRBV21-1 to TRBJ2-7; TRBD2, the D gene given by the table, was not confirmed from the DNA. TRBV21-1 is recorded as a pseudogene. CDR3: CASSKLIIIGREFYEQYF. As DNA, the CDR3 is TGTGCCAGCAGCAAACTAATTATAATCGGCAGGGAATTCTACGAGCAGTACTTC.